Included here is one T cell receptor beta chain sequence, with context. Its antigen is undetermined. In making TCR cDNA, 5'RACE template switching added a universal primer site and UMIs to it. TCRdb re-analysed the 5' RACE reads in MiXCR, keeping a single row per CDR3 protein. Among around 550,000 distinct CDR3 sequences listed, about 19% were seen once. This entry is derived from a study of T cells after yellow fever vaccination. CDR3 length: 14 residues. Germline V CDR1 and CDR2: SQVTM, ANQGSEA. V shed 3 bases and J shed 7 bases, with 19 bases lying between them. Notes on the study in general: In FACS-sorted repertoires, abundant clonotypes from the bulk population could appear as contaminants. Only a minor proportion of clonotypes was detected across both CD4 and CD8 compartments.

The source is a young man who received the YFV17D yellow fever vaccine. V is TRBV29-1 and J is TRBJ2-7; tentatively, D is TRBD1 (6 bases). This specimen consisted of PBMCs, obtained 15 days after the yellow fever booster vaccination. The CDR3 nucleotides read TGCAGCGTTGAGAGCACAGGGAGAGTGGGGGAGCAGTACTTC. It encodes CSVESTGRVGEQYF.